Sequencing of this T cell receptor beta chain was carried out in a study of OX40 agonist ivuxolimab in advanced cancers. Broadly, across the study: Ivuxolimab was a fully human IgG2 agonistic monoclonal antibody targeting the costimulatory receptor OX40 (CD134). Intravenous ivuxolimab was administered to patients every 2 weeks at six dose levels: 0.01, 0.1, 0.3, 1.5, 3 and 10 mg/kg. Among the roughly 52 dose-escalation patients, around 20 had hepatocellular carcinoma, 15 or so melanoma, 9 renal cell carcinoma and 9 head and neck cancer. A male proportion of 70% to 90% and a mean age of 60 years, ranging from 23 to 79, were recorded for the dose-escalation cohort. Prior anti-PD-1, anti-PD-L1 or anti-CTLA-4 therapy was permitted, and 40% of dose-escalation patients had received checkpoint inhibitors. Partial responses occurred in three dose-escalation patients: two with cutaneous melanoma and one with hepatocellular carcinoma. Peripheral TCRbeta sequencing was intended to test whether TCR sequence diversity was altered and clonal T-cell expansion was caused by ivuxolimab. The paper reports the monotherapy dose-escalation portion (N ≈ 52 patients) of the phase I ivuxolimab trial. Broader findings and caveats from the paper: Which antigens the clonally expanded peripheral T cells were specific for was not determined. After ivuxolimab, CD8+ T cells had more expanded clones than CD4+ T cells on average. At doses from 0.1 to 3.0 mg/kg, clonal expansion was seen in both CD4+ and CD8+ blood T cells between baseline and week 6. In partial responders in the 0.1-3.0 mg/kg groups, normalized peripheral clonal expansion was found to be among the lowest, especially among CD8+ T cells. Low levels of normalized T-cell clonal expansion were also shown by some nonresponding patients.

From a lookup of the germline V gene, CDR1 and CDR2 are MNHNS and SASEGT. From the cysteine up to the phenylalanine, the CDR3 has a length of 14 residues. Just CDR3 DNA is preserved here, 42 bases in frame from base 1. V trim: 7 bases; J trim: 0 bases; unmatched bases: 3. Comments on this clone: What this receptor recognizes is not known. No per-base quality is available; no much larger clone lies one base away.

The trial excluded patients who had a history of autoimmune disease or who were on systemic immunosuppression. Peripheral blood for TCR sequencing was drawn from every dose cohort at baseline, at cycle 4 day 1 and at cycle 7 day 1. Samples came from an open-label, multicenter, first-in-human phase I dose-escalation trial of ivuxolimab. Adults with locally advanced or metastatic melanoma, renal cell, hepatocellular, or head and neck squamous cell carcinoma were enrolled in the trial. Before TCR sequencing, CD4+ and CD8+ T cells were separately sorted from peripheral blood. Genomic DNA was extracted from sorted cells for sequencing of the TCRbeta CDR3 region. TCRbeta CDR3 regions were sequenced using the immunoSEQ Assay. What TCRdb holds here is the immuneACCESS table cut down to in-frame rearrangements. Part of the clones is not present; checked against another copy, under half of the missing clones reflect an unresolved V gene, and the others are unexplained. For this sample the table gives approximately 30,000 clones, of which around 83% were detected only once. 15% to 25% of the sample comes from the top ten.

The source material was CD4+ or CD8+ T cells sorted from blood, sampled in a trial of the OX40 agonist ivuxolimab. This receptor was obtained from an adult with an advanced solid tumor such as melanoma, head and neck, liver or kidney cancer. The chain links TRBV6-1 with TRBJ1-5; 7 bases in the middle match TRBD1. The DNA sequence follows: TGTGCCAGCACCGGACAGGCTAGCAATCAGCCCCAGCATTTT. This gives the protein CASTGQASNQPQHF.